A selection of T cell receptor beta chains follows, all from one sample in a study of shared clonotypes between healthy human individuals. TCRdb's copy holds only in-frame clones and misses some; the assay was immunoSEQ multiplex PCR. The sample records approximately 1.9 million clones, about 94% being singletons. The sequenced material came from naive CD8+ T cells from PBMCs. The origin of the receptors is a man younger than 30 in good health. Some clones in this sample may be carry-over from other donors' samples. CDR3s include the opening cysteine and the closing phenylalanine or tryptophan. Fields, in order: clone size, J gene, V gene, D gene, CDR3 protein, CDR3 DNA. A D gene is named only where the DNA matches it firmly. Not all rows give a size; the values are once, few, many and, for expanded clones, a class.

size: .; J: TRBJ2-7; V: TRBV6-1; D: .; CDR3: CASRVSYEQYF; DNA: TGTGCCAGCAGAGTCAGCTACGAGCAGTACTTC
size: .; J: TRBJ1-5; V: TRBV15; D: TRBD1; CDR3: CATSPWTGGNQPQHF; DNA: TGTGCCACCAGCCCCTGGACAGGTGGAAATCAGCCCCAGCATTTT
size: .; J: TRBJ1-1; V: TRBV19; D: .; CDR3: CASSIVDTLNTEAFF; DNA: TGTGCCAGTAGTATAGTGGACACGCTTAACACTGAAGCTTTCTTT
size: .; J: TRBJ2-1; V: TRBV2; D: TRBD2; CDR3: CASSGFGLAASSSYNEQFF; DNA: TGTGCCAGCAGTGGTTTTGGACTAGCGGCTTCGAGCTCCTACAATGAGCAGTTCTTC
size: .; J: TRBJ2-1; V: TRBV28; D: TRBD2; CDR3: CASTRRLAVYNEQFF; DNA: TGTGCCAGCACCCGTCGGCTAGCGGTCTACAATGAGCAGTTCTTC
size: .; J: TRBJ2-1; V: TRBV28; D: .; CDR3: CASSLALGANEQFF; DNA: TGTGCCAGCAGTTTGGCCCTTGGGGCCAATGAGCAGTTCTTC
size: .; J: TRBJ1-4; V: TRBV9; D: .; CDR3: CASSVATAGGEKLFF; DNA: TGTGCCAGCAGCGTAGCGACAGCAGGAGGGGAAAAACTGTTTTTT
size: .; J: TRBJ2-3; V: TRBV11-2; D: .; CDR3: CASIDALGDTDTQYF; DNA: TGTGCCAGCATCGACGCCTTGGGCGACACAGATACGCAGTATTTT
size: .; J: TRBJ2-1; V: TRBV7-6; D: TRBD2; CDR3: CASSSLAGPLNEQFF; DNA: TGTGCCAGCAGCTCCCTAGCGGGACCCCTCAATGAGCAGTTCTTC
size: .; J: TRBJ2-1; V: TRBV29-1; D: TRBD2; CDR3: CSVEGLAGELRSYNEQFF; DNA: TGCAGCGTTGAGGGATTAGCGGGAGAATTAAGGTCCTACAATGAGCAGTTCTTC
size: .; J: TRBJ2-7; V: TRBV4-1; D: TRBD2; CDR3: CASSQVAGRVLTYEQYF; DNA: TGCGCCAGCAGCCAAGTGGCGGGGAGGGTACTAACCTACGAGCAGTACTTC
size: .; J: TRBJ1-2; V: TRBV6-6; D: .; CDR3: CASSYAGYDYTF; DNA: TGTGCCAGCAGTTACGCAGGGTATGACTACACCTTC
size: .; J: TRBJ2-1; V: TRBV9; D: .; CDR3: CASSAQPFRGQGDEQFF; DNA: TGTGCCAGCAGCGCTCAACCTTTCAGGGGCCAAGGGGATGAGCAGTTCTTC
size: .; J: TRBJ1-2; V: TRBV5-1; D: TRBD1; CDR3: CASSFFGQGTPNGYTF; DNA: TGCGCCAGCAGCTTTTTTGGACAGGGGACTCCTAATGGCTACACCTTC
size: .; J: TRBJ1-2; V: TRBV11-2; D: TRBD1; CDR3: CASSPGTGANYGYTF; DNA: TGTGCCAGCAGCCCTGGGACAGGAGCTAACTATGGCTACACCTTC
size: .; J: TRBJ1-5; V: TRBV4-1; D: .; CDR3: CASSQDRDPQPQHF; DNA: TGCGCCAGCAGCCAAGACAGGGATCCTCAGCCCCAGCATTTT
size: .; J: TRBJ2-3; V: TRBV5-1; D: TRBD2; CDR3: CASSSRTSGRWPSTDTQYF; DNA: TGCGCCAGCAGCTCCCGGACTAGCGGGAGATGGCCCTCCACAGATACGCAGTATTTT
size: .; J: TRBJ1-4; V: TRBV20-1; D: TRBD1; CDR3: CSARRDREIF; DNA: TGCAGTGCCAGAAGGGACAGAGAAATTTTT
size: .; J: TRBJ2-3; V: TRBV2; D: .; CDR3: CASSAPTGLSTDTQYF; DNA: TGTGCCAGCAGTGCCCCAACAGGGCTGAGCACAGATACGCAGTATTTT
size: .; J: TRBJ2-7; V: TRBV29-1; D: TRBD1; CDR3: CSAGTGNSYEQYF; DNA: TGCAGCGCCGGGACAGGGAATTCCTACGAGCAGTACTTC
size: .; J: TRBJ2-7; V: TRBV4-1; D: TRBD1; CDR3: CASSHVPGQGFYEQYF; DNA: TGCGCCAGCAGCCACGTTCCGGGACAGGGTTTCTACGAGCAGTACTTC
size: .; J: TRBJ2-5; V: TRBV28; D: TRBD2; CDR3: CASSGGTSRGGTQYF; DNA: TGTGCCAGCAGTGGCGGGACCAGCCGGGGGGGGACCCAGTACTTC
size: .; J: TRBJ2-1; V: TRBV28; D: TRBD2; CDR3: CASSTTSGPYNEQFF; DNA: TGTGCCAGCAGTACAACTAGCGGGCCGTACAATGAGCAGTTCTTC
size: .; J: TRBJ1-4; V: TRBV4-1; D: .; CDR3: CASSQGRTVYNEKLFF; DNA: TGCGCCAGCAGCCAAGGGCGGACAGTCTATAATGAAAAACTGTTTTTT
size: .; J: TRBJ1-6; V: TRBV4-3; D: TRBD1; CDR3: CASSQTGQGVYNSPLHF; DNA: TGCGCCAGCAGCCAAACGGGACAGGGGGTTTATAATTCACCCCTCCACTTT
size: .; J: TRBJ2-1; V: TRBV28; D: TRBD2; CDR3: CASSLLAGFNEQFF; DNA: TGTGCCAGCAGTTTGTTAGCGGGGTTCAATGAGCAGTTCTTC
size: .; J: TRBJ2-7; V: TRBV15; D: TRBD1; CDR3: CATSRERGLSYEQYF; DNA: TGTGCCACCAGCAGAGAGAGGGGGCTATCCTACGAGCAGTACTTC
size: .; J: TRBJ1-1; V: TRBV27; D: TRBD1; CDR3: CASSTDRGLNTEAFF; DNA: TGTGCCAGCAGTACGGACAGGGGGCTCAACACTGAAGCTTTCTTT
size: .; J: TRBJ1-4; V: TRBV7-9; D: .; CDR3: CASSLSPEKLFF; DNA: TGTGCCAGCAGCTTATCTCCGGAAAAACTGTTTTTT
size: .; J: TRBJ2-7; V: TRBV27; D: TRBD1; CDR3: CASSLYRLGTGVLYF; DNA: TGTGCCAGCAGTTTATATCGCCTAGGGACAGGGGTTTTATACTTC
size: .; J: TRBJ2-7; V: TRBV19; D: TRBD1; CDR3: CASSLTGTGGINEQYF; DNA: TGTGCCAGTAGTTTAACCGGGACAGGGGGCATCAACGAGCAGTACTTC
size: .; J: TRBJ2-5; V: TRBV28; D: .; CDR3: CASSLGRGQETQYF; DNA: TGTGCCAGCAGTTTGGGAAGGGGGCAAGAGACCCAGTACTTC
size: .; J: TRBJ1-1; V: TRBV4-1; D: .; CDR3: CASSQDPGVDTEAFF; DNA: TGCGCCAGCAGCCAAGATCCGGGTGTGGACACTGAAGCTTTCTTT
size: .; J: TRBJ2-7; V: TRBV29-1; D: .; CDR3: CSVGLDPGLSYEQYF; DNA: TGCAGCGTTGGTCTGGACCCGGGATTGTCCTACGAGCAGTACTTC
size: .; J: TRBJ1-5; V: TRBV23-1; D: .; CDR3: CASKSTAGNQPQHF; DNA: TGCGCCAGCAAATCCACCGCAGGGAATCAGCCCCAGCATTTT
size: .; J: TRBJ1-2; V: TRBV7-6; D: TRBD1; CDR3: CASSPYFLTRDRGQGYTF; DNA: TGTGCCAGCAGCCCGTACTTCCTCACTCGGGACAGGGGGCAAGGCTACACCTTC
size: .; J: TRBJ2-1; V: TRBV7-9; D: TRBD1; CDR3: CASSFGAGGFDEQFF; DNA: TGTGCCAGCAGCTTTGGGGCAGGGGGATTCGATGAGCAGTTCTTC
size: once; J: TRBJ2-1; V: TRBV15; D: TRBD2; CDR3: CATSGPTSGRVNEQFF; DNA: TGTGCCACCAGCGGCCCAACTAGCGGGAGGGTAAATGAGCAGTTCTTC
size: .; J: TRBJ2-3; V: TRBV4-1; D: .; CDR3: CASSRTARQDTQYF; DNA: TGCGCCAGCAGCCGAACTGCCAGACAAGATACGCAGTATTTT
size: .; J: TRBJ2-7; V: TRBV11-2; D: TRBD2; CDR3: CASSLTSGAYEQYF; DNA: TGTGCCAGCAGCTTGACTAGCGGAGCCTACGAGCAGTACTTC
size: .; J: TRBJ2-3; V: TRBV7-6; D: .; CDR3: CASAPGGGTSTDTQYF; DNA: TGTGCCAGCGCCCCTGGAGGCGGGACAAGCACAGATACGCAGTATTTT
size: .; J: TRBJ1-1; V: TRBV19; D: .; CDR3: CASSPSNTEAFF; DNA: TGTGCCAGTAGTCCCAGCAACACTGAAGCTTTCTTT
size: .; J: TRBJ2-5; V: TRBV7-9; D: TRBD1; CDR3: CASSWGTAQETQYF; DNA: TGTGCCAGCAGCTGGGGGACAGCGCAAGAGACCCAGTACTTC
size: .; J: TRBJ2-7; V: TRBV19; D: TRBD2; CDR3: CASSPPLAGGGEQYF; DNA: TGTGCCAGTAGTCCGCCGCTAGCGGGAGGGGGCGAGCAGTACTTC
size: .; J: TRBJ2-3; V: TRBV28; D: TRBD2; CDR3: CASSPGTSDTDTQYF; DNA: TGTGCCAGCAGTCCGGGGACTAGCGACACAGATACGCAGTATTTT
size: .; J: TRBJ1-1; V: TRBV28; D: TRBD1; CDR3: CASSVQPGQGLNTEAFF; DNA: TGTGCCAGCAGTGTCCAACCGGGACAGGGCCTGAACACTGAAGCTTTCTTT
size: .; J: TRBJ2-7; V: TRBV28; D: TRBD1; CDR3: CASGRQGLSYEQYF; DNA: TGTGCCAGCGGACGACAGGGCCTTTCCTACGAGCAGTACTTC
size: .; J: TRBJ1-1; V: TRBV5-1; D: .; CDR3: CASSLGRLYTGKEVGAFF; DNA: TGCGCCAGCAGCTTGGGAAGGTTGTATACAGGGAAAGAAGTAGGGGCTTTCTTT
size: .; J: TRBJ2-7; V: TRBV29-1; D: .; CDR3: CSVEAPPSSEGDSSYEQYF; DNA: TGCAGCGTTGAAGCGCCCCCGTCCTCTGAGGGCGACAGCTCCTACGAGCAGTACTTC
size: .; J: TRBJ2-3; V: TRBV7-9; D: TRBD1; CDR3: CASSEDRDGFDTQYF; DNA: TGTGCCAGCAGCGAGGACAGGGACGGTTTTGATACGCAGTATTTT
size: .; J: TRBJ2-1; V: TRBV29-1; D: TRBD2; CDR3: CSADGTSGRASTWAEQFF; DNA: TGCAGCGCTGATGGGACTAGCGGGAGGGCCAGCACCTGGGCTGAGCAGTTCTTC
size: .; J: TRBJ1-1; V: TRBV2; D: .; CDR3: CASSFYQRELNTEAFF; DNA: TGTGCCAGCAGTTTCTACCAAAGAGAATTGAACACTGAAGCTTTCTTT
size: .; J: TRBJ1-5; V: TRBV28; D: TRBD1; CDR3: CASSSLTGTDLLSNQPQHF; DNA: TGTGCCAGCAGTTCCCTAACCGGGACAGACCTCTTGAGCAATCAGCCCCAGCATTTT
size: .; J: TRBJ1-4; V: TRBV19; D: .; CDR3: CASSIVLPAEPNEKLFF; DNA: TGTGCCAGTAGTATAGTTCTCCCGGCAGAGCCGAATGAAAAACTGTTTTTT
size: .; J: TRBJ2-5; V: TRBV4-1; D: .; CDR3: CASSQGHELYQETQYF; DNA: TGCGCCAGCAGCCAAGGGCACGAGTTGTACCAAGAGACCCAGTACTTC
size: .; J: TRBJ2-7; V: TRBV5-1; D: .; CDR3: CASSLLLSGTYEQYF; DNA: TGCGCCAGCAGCTTGCTTTTATCGGGAACCTACGAGCAGTACTTC
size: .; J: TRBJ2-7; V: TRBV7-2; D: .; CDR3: CASSPRASVYEQYF; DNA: TGTGCCAGCAGCCCCCGGGCTAGCGTCTACGAGCAGTACTTC
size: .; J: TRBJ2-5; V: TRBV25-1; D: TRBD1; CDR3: CASSEYKGTGSRETQYF; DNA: TGTGCCAGCAGTGAATATAAAGGGACAGGGTCGCGGGAGACCCAGTACTTC
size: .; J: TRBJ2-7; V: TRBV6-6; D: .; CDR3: CASTPGAHEQYF; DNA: TGTGCCAGCACCCCCGGGGCGCACGAGCAGTACTTC
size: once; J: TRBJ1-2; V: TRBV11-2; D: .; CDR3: CASRPPGVPYHYGYTF; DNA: TGTGCCAGCAGACCTCCAGGGGTCCCCTACCACTATGGCTACACCTTC